There are many counts of the clone carrying this TCR beta chain. Its antigen is unknown. RNA transcripts were the template for amplifying TCR beta CDR3 regions. With the HTBI primer set, the TCR CDR3 went through a first round of RT-PCR. TCRdb passed the multiplex PCR reads through MiXCR, listing each CDR3 protein once. The sample comprises about 520,000 distinct CDR3 sequences, roughly 25% of which are singletons, and around 11% rests with the top ten. The data derive from a study of T cells in Graves' hyperthyroidism and ophthalmopathy. Study-level findings and limits: Appearing also in blood were most of the thyroid clonotypes expanded above 0.001. Ophthalmopathy was identified by the model a median roughly 6.5 months ahead of onset.

Germline loops: CDR1 MNHEY, CDR2 SVGAGI. The ends were cut back, 9 bases at V and 0 bases at J, with 18 bases in the middle. The CDR3 spans 15 residues. The PBMCs studied were ones that came from about 10 ml fresh peripheral blood. Sequencing was done on a sample of blood. The receptor's source is a young woman with Graves' ophthalmopathy. The gene calls are TRBV6-5 and TRBJ2-7; perhaps TRBD2 as D (6 bases). The CDR3 sequence: CASRTPGLSSYEQYF. The CDR3 nucleotides are TGTGCCAGTCGTACTCCGGGACTGAGCTCCTACGAGCAGTACTTC.